This T cell receptor (beta chain) emerged from a study of cytomegalovirus exposure and HLA in healthy donors. The study ran its PCR with 60 Vbeta and 13 Jbeta primers. The assay was immunoSEQ multiplex PCR, and TCRdb's table has in-frame clones only and misses some. This table holds about 140,000 clones, roughly 76% found once. The CDR3 has 14 amino acids. The V gene's germline CDR1 is SGHRS and CDR2 YFSETQ. V was cut by 4 bases and J by 1 base, with 11 bases left in between. The chain uses TRBV5-1 and TRBJ1-1; D not resolved. The sequence was collected from a woman in her thirties or forties in good health and CMV-seronegative. Sequenced sample: PBMCs. The chain's CDR3 is CASSKSERNTEAFF. For the CDR3, the DNA is TGCGCCAGCAGCAAGAGTGAAAGGAACACTGAAGCTTTCTTT.